These T cell receptor beta chains were read from a single sample in a study of shared clonotypes between healthy human individuals. Assay: immunoSEQ multiplex PCR; the TCRdb copy retains only in-frame clones and omits some. The repertoire includes more than 500,000 clones, approximately 95% of them detected once, and approximately 0.11% sits in the top ten. The specimen sequenced was naive CD8+ T cells sorted from blood. The receptors were sampled from a woman aged 25 to 45 in good health. CDR3s include the opening cysteine and the closing phenylalanine or tryptophan. A D gene is named only where the DNA matches it firmly. Part of the rows lack a size; the others show once, few, many or a class for expanded clones.

size	V	D	J	CDR3	DNA
NA	TRBV5-4	NA	TRBJ1-1	CASSPYVPSENTEAFF	TGTGCCAGCAGCCCATACGTCCCGTCAGAGAACACTGAAGCTTTCTTT
NA	TRBV2	NA	TRBJ2-6	CASSDDPSGANVLTF	TGTGCCAGCAGTGACGATCCCTCTGGGGCCAACGTCCTGACTTTC
NA	TRBV28	TRBD1	TRBJ1-4	CASSQDRGEGEKLFF	TGTGCCAGCAGTCAGGACAGGGGGGAGGGTGAAAAACTGTTTTTT
NA	TRBV27	NA	TRBJ2-7	CASSHGTADYEQYF	TGTGCCAGCAGTCACGGGACGGCGGACTACGAGCAGTACTTC
NA	TRBV28	NA	TRBJ2-7	CASRTGLDYEQYF	TGTGCCAGCAGGACAGGTTTGGACTACGAGCAGTACTTC
NA	TRBV19	NA	TRBJ1-1	CASSEGGNTEAFF	TGTGCCAGTAGTGAGGGCGGGAACACTGAAGCTTTCTTT
NA	TRBV7-8	TRBD1	TRBJ1-1	CASSTRGRGDFTEAFF	TGTGCCAGCAGTACACGGGGCAGGGGGGATTTCACTGAAGCTTTCTTT
once	TRBV7-3	TRBD2	TRBJ2-5	CASSLAGDGETQYF	TGTGCCAGCAGCCTAGCGGGAGATGGAGAGACCCAGTACTTC
NA	TRBV4-2	NA	TRBJ2-5	CASSQEARVETQYF	TGTGCCAGCAGCCAAGAAGCCAGGGTTGAGACCCAGTACTTC
NA	TRBV19	TRBD2	TRBJ2-7	CASSPSGSYEQYF	TGTGCCAGTAGCCCTAGCGGCTCCTACGAGCAGTACTTC
NA	TRBV5-5	NA	TRBJ2-5	CASSLEAGHPQETQYF	TGTGCCAGCAGCTTGGAGGCAGGGCATCCCCAAGAGACCCAGTACTTC
once	TRBV2	NA	TRBJ2-2	CASGGREGTGELFF	TGTGCCAGCGGTGGCAGGGAAGGCACCGGGGAGCTGTTTTTT
NA	TRBV11-2	NA	TRBJ1-2	CASSLSVGDYGYTF	TGTGCCAGCAGCTTATCTGTAGGGGACTATGGCTACACCTTC
NA	TRBV19	TRBD2	TRBJ2-1	CASSIGTSGGNEQFF	TGTGCCAGTAGTATTGGGACTAGCGGGGGCAATGAGCAGTTCTTC
NA	TRBV29-1	TRBD1	TRBJ1-1	CSVGARTGTEIEAFF	TGCAGCGTCGGGGCCAGGACAGGGACTGAAATTGAAGCTTTCTTT
NA	TRBV7-2	NA	TRBJ2-2	CASIAVNTGELFF	TGTGCCAGCATCGCGGTGAACACCGGGGAGCTGTTTTTT
NA	TRBV19	NA	TRBJ2-7	CASSPASSYEQYF	TGTGCCAGTAGCCCAGCGAGTTCCTACGAGCAGTACTTC
once	TRBV7-8	NA	TRBJ2-6	CASSLEHSGANVLTF	TGTGCCAGCAGCTTAGAGCACTCTGGGGCCAACGTCCTGACTTTC
NA	TRBV7-9	NA	TRBJ1-1	CASSLINSEAFF	TGTGCCAGCAGCTTAATAAACAGTGAAGCTTTCTTT
NA	TRBV2	TRBD2	TRBJ2-2	CASSDSLAENTGELFF	TGTGCCAGCAGTGATAGTCTAGCGGAGAACACCGGGGAGCTGTTTTTT
NA	TRBV28	NA	TRBJ2-2	CASSLRAGELFF	TGTGCCAGCAGCCTCAGGGCCGGGGAGCTGTTTTTT
NA	TRBV2	NA	TRBJ2-7	CASSPVMGGDEQYF	TGTGCCAGCAGCCCGGTGATGGGGGGCGACGAGCAGTACTTC
NA	TRBV7-3	NA	TRBJ2-1	CASSSGTGYNEQFF	TGTGCCAGCAGCTCGGGGACGGGTTACAATGAGCAGTTCTTC
NA	TRBV5-1	TRBD2	TRBJ2-7	CASSFVREGEQYF	TGCGCCAGCAGCTTCGTCAGGGAGGGAGAGCAGTACTTC
NA	TRBV27	TRBD2	TRBJ2-2	CASSFFSAAGDTGELFF	TGTGCCAGCAGTTTCTTTTCGGCAGCGGGAGACACCGGGGAGCTGTTTTTT
NA	TRBV27	NA	TRBJ2-7	CASSFVGTPYEQYF	TGTGCCAGCAGTTTTGTTGGGACACCATACGAGCAGTACTTC
NA	TRBV9	NA	TRBJ2-7	CASSGDDYEQYF	TGTGCCAGCAGCGGGGACGACTACGAGCAGTACTTC
once	TRBV28	NA	TRBJ1-1	CASSLIGWGLNTEAFF	TGTGCCAGCAGTTTGATTGGGTGGGGTCTGAACACTGAAGCTTTCTTT
NA	TRBV25-1	TRBD1	TRBJ1-1	CASGQGNTEAFF	TGTGCCAGCGGACAGGGTAACACTGAAGCTTTCTTT
NA	TRBV19	NA	TRBJ2-1	CASSLGPRNEQFF	TGTGCCAGTAGTTTGGGCCCCAGGAATGAGCAGTTCTTC
NA	TRBV14	TRBD1	TRBJ2-1	CASSAGTGIYEQFF	TGTGCCAGCAGCGCCGGGACAGGGATTTATGAGCAGTTCTTC
NA	TRBV11-2	NA	TRBJ1-2	CASSGEVNYRGYTF	TGTGCCAGCAGCGGAGAGGTGAACTATCGTGGCTACACCTTC
NA	TRBV27	NA	TRBJ1-5	CASSQTSNQPQHF	TGTGCCAGCAGCCAGACAAGCAATCAGCCCCAGCATTTT
NA	TRBV28	NA	TRBJ2-7	CASSFRLFYEQYF	TGTGCCAGCAGTTTTCGTCTGTTCTACGAGCAGTACTTC
NA	TRBV4-1	TRBD1	TRBJ2-7	CASSPGTGGPYEQYF	TGCGCCAGCAGCCCAGGGACAGGGGGCCCCTACGAGCAGTACTTC
NA	TRBV6-5	NA	TRBJ2-5	CASSTRETQYF	TGTGCCAGCAGTACTAGGGAGACCCAGTACTTC
NA	TRBV14	TRBD1	TRBJ2-3	CASSQPWTGSPDTQYF	TGTGCCAGCAGCCAGCCCTGGACAGGGTCCCCAGATACGCAGTATTTT
once	TRBV5-1	NA	TRBJ2-7	CASSFRDSQREWQYF	TGCGCCAGCAGCTTCCGGGACTCGCAAAGAGAGTGGCAGTACTTC
NA	TRBV6-5	NA	TRBJ2-7	CASSYNPSYEQYF	TGTGCCAGCAGTTACAACCCCTCCTACGAGCAGTACTTC